These T cell receptor beta chains were read from a single sample in a study of monozygotic twins with inflammatory bowel disease. TCRdb reprocessed the 5' RACE reads and reports one entry per CDR3 protein, with no DNA. The sample data list fewer than 550,000 distinct CDR3 sequences. Sequencing input: blood. The source of these receptors is a human donor with ulcerative colitis or Crohn's disease, or a healthy co-twin of an affected twin (not recorded which). Both conserved end residues are part of each CDR3.

j_call: TRBJ1-2; v_call: TRBV6-1; cdr3_aa: CASIEVRYNGYTF
j_call: TRBJ2-3; v_call: TRBV30; cdr3_aa: CAWRGLAGNKDTQYF
j_call: TRBJ1-4; v_call: TRBV6-1; cdr3_aa: CASSGRMPNEKLFF
j_call: TRBJ1-2; v_call: TRBV5-1; cdr3_aa: CASSSETGQSYGYTF
j_call: TRBJ2-3; v_call: TRBV6-4; cdr3_aa: CASSDSPVTSGGTDTQYF
j_call: TRBJ2-6; v_call: TRBV2; cdr3_aa: CASSATGLNVLTF
j_call: TRBJ2-7; v_call: TRBV4-3; cdr3_aa: CASSQRQGGSYEQYF
j_call: TRBJ1-3; v_call: TRBV27; cdr3_aa: CASRVAGGNTIYF
j_call: TRBJ2-3; v_call: TRBV27; cdr3_aa: CASSKEGRATDTQYF
j_call: TRBJ2-7; v_call: TRBV7-8; cdr3_aa: CASSLVTGATYEQYF
j_call: TRBJ2-7; v_call: TRBV6-5; cdr3_aa: CASSSPSDAPWEQYF
j_call: TRBJ2-1; v_call: TRBV19; cdr3_aa: CATRPSGWDEQFF
j_call: TRBJ2-2; v_call: TRBV5-1; cdr3_aa: CASSSPVAPNTGELFF
j_call: TRBJ2-1; v_call: TRBV12-3/TRBV12-4; cdr3_aa: CASRPFVVQHNEQFF
j_call: TRBJ1-1; v_call: TRBV18; cdr3_aa: CASSVREGTEAFF
j_call: TRBJ2-7; v_call: TRBV3-1; cdr3_aa: CASSQVAYEQYF
j_call: TRBJ1-1; v_call: TRBV6-1; cdr3_aa: CASSSRSRGNTEAFF
j_call: TRBJ1-1; v_call: TRBV5-1; cdr3_aa: CASSLGWGRTTEAFF
j_call: TRBJ1-2; v_call: TRBV28; cdr3_aa: CASSLWAGRGYTF
j_call: TRBJ2-7; v_call: TRBV6-1; cdr3_aa: CASSEVWIAGMYEQYF
j_call: TRBJ1-3; v_call: TRBV5-1; cdr3_aa: CASSPDRGGSGNTIYF
j_call: TRBJ2-2; v_call: TRBV18; cdr3_aa: CASSPQRSNTGELFF
j_call: TRBJ1-1; v_call: TRBV7-2; cdr3_aa: CASSLEGQVPTEAFF
j_call: TRBJ2-7; v_call: TRBV5-1; cdr3_aa: CASSLVASAYEQYF
j_call: TRBJ1-2; v_call: TRBV27; cdr3_aa: CANSQGRSGYGYTF
j_call: TRBJ1-1; v_call: TRBV2; cdr3_aa: CASKAGGMNTEAFF
j_call: TRBJ2-1; v_call: TRBV30; cdr3_aa: CASLLGGSYNEQFF
j_call: TRBJ1-5; v_call: TRBV7-2; cdr3_aa: CASSLGGPYSNQPQHF
j_call: TRBJ2-7; v_call: TRBV28; cdr3_aa: CASGVDGELPGQYF
j_call: TRBJ2-7; v_call: TRBV27; cdr3_aa: CASASAPGFYEQYF
j_call: TRBJ2-2; v_call: TRBV7-9; cdr3_aa: CASSFTETGELFF
j_call: TRBJ2-1; v_call: TRBV4-3; cdr3_aa: CASSQGRRNEQFF
j_call: TRBJ2-5; v_call: TRBV12-3/TRBV12-4; cdr3_aa: CASSLSAGGQETQYF
j_call: TRBJ1-1; v_call: TRBV18; cdr3_aa: CASSRWDTEAFF
j_call: TRBJ2-1; v_call: TRBV5-4; cdr3_aa: CASSLPSALGPYNEQFF
j_call: TRBJ1-2; v_call: TRBV19; cdr3_aa: CASTDGGTGYTF
j_call: TRBJ1-5; v_call: TRBV6-5; cdr3_aa: CASSYPGQGAPGQPQHF
j_call: TRBJ2-7; v_call: TRBV28; cdr3_aa: CASSLWASGRGAYEQYF
j_call: TRBJ1-5; v_call: TRBV28; cdr3_aa: CASTPGGPFIRQPQHF
j_call: TRBJ2-2; v_call: TRBV7-2; cdr3_aa: CASNLAGLTSNTGELFF
j_call: TRBJ1-4; v_call: TRBV5-1; cdr3_aa: CASSWDRGNEKLFF
j_call: TRBJ2-2; v_call: TRBV19; cdr3_aa: CASAAFGEANTGELFF
j_call: TRBJ2-7; v_call: TRBV2; cdr3_aa: CASSRTSPEQYF
j_call: TRBJ2-7; v_call: TRBV5-1; cdr3_aa: CASSDGTGPYEQYF
j_call: TRBJ1-1; v_call: TRBV18; cdr3_aa: CASSPPGVPEAFF
j_call: TRBJ1-6; v_call: TRBV6-6; cdr3_aa: CASSRIPNSPLHF
j_call: TRBJ2-3; v_call: TRBV29-1; cdr3_aa: CSVLRDRAVGTDTQYF
j_call: TRBJ2-7; v_call: TRBV6-1; cdr3_aa: CASSSSRTGFLYEQYF
j_call: TRBJ2-1; v_call: TRBV30; cdr3_aa: CAWSRFVGDEQFF
j_call: TRBJ2-1; v_call: TRBV24-1; cdr3_aa: CATSATGTGNYNEQFF
j_call: TRBJ1-1; v_call: TRBV5-1; cdr3_aa: CASRSSETANTEAFF
j_call: TRBJ1-3; v_call: TRBV5-1; cdr3_aa: CASSPWTEAGNTIYF
j_call: TRBJ1-6; v_call: TRBV3-1; cdr3_aa: CASSQIENSPLHF
j_call: TRBJ2-2; v_call: TRBV5-1; cdr3_aa: CASSFGGYGTGELFF
j_call: TRBJ2-2; v_call: TRBV12-3/TRBV12-4; cdr3_aa: CASSIYTGELFF